This entry concerns a single TCR beta chain. The CDR3 runs 19 residues. Germline CDR1 is SNHLY and CDR2 is FYNNEI. With V trimmed by 4 bases and J by 1 base, 14 bases remained unmatched. This entry comes from a study of blood T cell repertoires in COVID-19. Turning to the study itself: Some COVID-19 samples were acute and others convalescent; all came from the United States, Italy and Spain.

Libraries were prepared by immunoSEQ multiplex PCR; TCRdb keeps only in-frame clonotypes and omits some of them. The sample shows some 300,000 clones, about 90% of them seen only once. This receptor was taken from a woman in her late teens or twenties with acute COVID-19. Sequenced input: PBMCs or T cells enriched from blood (not recorded which). V and J are TRBV2 and TRBJ2-2, with 8 bases identical to TRBD1. Written as DNA, the CDR3 is TGTGCCAGCAGTGTTCCCGGGACAGGACGTATCTGGAACACCGGGGAGCTGTTTTTT. It is translated as CASSVPGTGRIWNTGELFF.